This T cell receptor beta chain was retrieved from a study of identical twins. Germline V gene lookup returns CDR1 SGHNT and CDR2 YYREEE (reference sequence). The CDR3 loop spans 16 amino acids. With V trimmed by 3 bases and J by 5 bases, 13 bases remained unmatched. TCRdb recomputed calls from the 5' RACE reads with MiXCR, one row per CDR3 protein. Of fewer than 250,000 distinct CDR3 sequences in the sample, roughly a tenth were seen once. This clonotype was detected a few times. Material: memory (CD45RO+) T cells sorted from blood. The receptor's source is a woman under 30 in good health. The rearrangement joins TRBV5-4 to TRBJ1-1; 7 bases agree with TRBD1. The CDR3 here is CASSSNPDRAVTEAFF. CDR3 nucleotides: TGTGCCAGCAGCTCTAACCCCGACAGGGCTGTGACTGAAGCTTTCTTT.